The 9 T cell receptor beta chains given below trace back to one sample, sequenced in a study of blood T cell repertoires in COVID-19. Assay: immunoSEQ multiplex PCR; the TCRdb copy retains only in-frame clones and omits some. Counted here are 180,000 or so clones, more than 65% occurring once; the ten biggest clones make up about 10%. Material for sequencing was PBMCs or T cells enriched from blood (not recorded which). These receptors were obtained from a man aged 45-65 years who had recovered from COVID-19.

The chain has TRBV7-2 and TRBJ1-1; D is ambiguous. V gave up 5 bases and J gave up 5 bases, with 27 bases separating them. This CDR3 spans 18 amino acids. In germline, CDR1 is SGHTA, CDR2 FQGNSA. This CDR3 reads CASSPPKLPLGSLTEAFF. The CDR3 nucleotides read TGTGCCAGCAGCCCCCCTAAGTTACCCCTGGGGAGTTTGACTGAAGCTTTCTTT.

The chain combines TRBV28 with TRBJ1-2; D gene ambiguous. Trimming cost V 2 bases and J 4 bases, with 11 bases left between them. CDR1 MDHEN and CDR2 SYDVKM come from the germline V gene. The CDR3 contains 14 residues. The CDR3 DNA reads as TGTGCCAGCAGTTTACAGCTAGGTTCCTATGGCTACACCTTC. It is translated as CASSLQLGSYGYTF.

This chain links TRBV9 with TRBJ1-1, with TRBD1 matching over 8 bases. V lost 3 bases to trimming and J lost 1 base; unmatched junction nucleotides: 5. Germline CDR1 is SGDLS and CDR2 is YYNGEE. CDR3 length: 15 residues. The CDR3 here is CASSANRGWNTEAFF. CDR3 bases: TGTGCCAGCAGCGCAAACAGGGGGTGGAACACTGAAGCTTTCTTT.

The V gene is TRBV7-8, the J gene TRBJ1-4; no firm D call. The V end was cut by 5 bases, the J end by 0 bases, with 16 bases between. The CDR3 is 17 residues long. From germline, CDR1 is SGHVS and CDR2 FQNEAQ. The CDR3: CASSLSKATATNEKLFF. CDR3 sequence (DNA): TGTGCCAGCAGCCTATCTAAGGCGACTGCAACTAATGAAAAACTGTTTTTT.

In this sample, this clone turned up once. The J gene is TRBJ2-7, the V gene TRBV14, with D perhaps matching TRBD1 (6 bases). This CDR3 has 12 amino acids. Germline CDR1 and CDR2: SGHDN and FVKESK. V was trimmed by 8 bases and J by 3 bases, leaving 11 bases between them. CDR3 bases: TGTGCCAGCGGTGGACAGTACTACGAGCAGTACTTC. Its translation: CASGGQYYEQYF.

The chain links TRBV7-2 to TRBJ2-7; D may be TRBD2 (6 bases). Trimming took 7 bases from V and 3 from J, leaving 16 bases between them. CDR3 size: 14 residues. Per germline, CDR1 SGHTA and CDR2 FQGNSA. CDR3 DNA sequence: TGTGCCAGCAACCCCGGAGGGGTAGTCTACGAGCAGTACTTC. Translation gives CASNPGGVVYEQYF.

This clone occurred once. The genes are TRBV10-2 and TRBJ1-3; TRBD1 matches 7 bases. The ends lost 6 bases at V and 15 bases at J; junction bases unmatched: 8. Germline values: CDR1 WSHSY, CDR2 SAAADI. The CDR3 has 11 residues. In nucleotides, the CDR3 is TGCGCCAGCAGCGACGGACAGGAGAGATATTTT. Protein sequence: CASSDGQERYF.

This sequence joins TRBV28 and TRBJ1-2; 9 bases agree with TRBD1. The length of the CDR3 is 17 residues. The V segment lost 6 bases and the J segment 3 bases; nucleotides outside the gene matches: 14. The germline gives CDR1 MDHEN, CDR2 SYDVKM. CDR3 in amino acids: CASRSGDRVVLDYGYTF. The CDR3 DNA follows: TGTGCCAGCAGGTCTGGGGACAGGGTGGTTTTGGACTATGGCTACACCTTC.

This chain links TRBV2 with TRBJ2-5, with 9 bases fitting TRBD1. V was clipped by 6 bases and J by 2 bases; unmatched bases: 4. Germline loops: CDR1 SNHLY, CDR2 FYNNEI. The CDR3 sequence is 14 residues long. CDR3 in amino acids: CASRSGTGQETQYF. DNA of the CDR3: TGTGCCAGCAGAAGCGGGACAGGGCAAGAGACCCAGTACTTC.